The sequence of this T cell receptor beta chain was determined in a study of blood T cell repertoires in COVID-19. Study context: Spain, Italy and the United States supplied samples that represented acute and convalescent COVID-19. PBMCs, B-cell-depleted T cells, or T cells were the source of the cDNA or gDNA that made up the material.

This clone was recorded only once. The CDR3 totals 13 residues. Germline CDR1 SGHVS, CDR2 FNYEAQ. Trimming left V 5 bases short and J 1 base short, with 8 bases between. The Seattle patients joined while their infection was active and were tracked longitudinally afterward. Assay used: immunoSEQ multiplex PCR; TCRdb lists only in-frame clones, some missing. The repertoire has approximately 79,000 clones, 75% to 90% of them found once; the top ten carry around 13%. The chain is built from TRBV7-6 and TRBJ1-1, with D possibly being TRBD1 (5 bases). Input material: peripheral blood. This TCR came from a man aged 50 or older with COVID-19, enrolled during active disease. DNA of the CDR3: TGTGCCAGCAGCCAACAGGAGAACACTGAAGCTTTCTTT. This translates into CASSQQENTEAFF. The complete variable domain, with remaining parts taken from reference TRBV7-6 and TRBJ1-1, reads GAGVSQSPRYKVTKRGQDVALRCDPISGHVSLYWYRQALGQGPEFLTYFNYEAQQDKSGLPNDRFSAERPEGSISTLTIQRTEQRDSAMYRCASSQQENTEAFFGQGTRLTVV.